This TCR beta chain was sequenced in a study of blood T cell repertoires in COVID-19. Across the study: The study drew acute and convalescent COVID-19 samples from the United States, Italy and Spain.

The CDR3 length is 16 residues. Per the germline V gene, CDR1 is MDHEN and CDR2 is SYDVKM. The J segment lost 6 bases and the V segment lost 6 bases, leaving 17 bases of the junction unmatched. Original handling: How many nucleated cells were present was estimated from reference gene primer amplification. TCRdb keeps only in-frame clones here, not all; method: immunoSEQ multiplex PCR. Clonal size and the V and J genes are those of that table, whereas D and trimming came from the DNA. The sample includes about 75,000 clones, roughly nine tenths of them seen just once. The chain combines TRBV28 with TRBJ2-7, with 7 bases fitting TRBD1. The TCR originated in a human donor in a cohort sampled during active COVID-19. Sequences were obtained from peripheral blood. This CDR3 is CASRPLGRQGGFEQYF. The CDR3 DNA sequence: TGTGCCAGCAGACCCCTGGGGAGACAGGGTGGTTTCGAGCAGTACTTC.